This T cell receptor (beta chain) was identified in a study of Graves' ophthalmopathy and Graves' hyperthyroidism. Findings and limits, study-wide: Among expanded thyroid clonotypes above 0.001 frequency, most also occurred in blood.

Ages of hyperthyroidism patients ran from 18 to 65, and their diagnoses were new, under 2 months' duration. This clonotype has a count of ten or more. Its cognate antigen is unknown. Germline CDR1 and CDR2: SGDLS and YYNGEE. V was shortened by 0 bases and J by 6 bases, with 12 bases between the two germline ends. The CDR3 loop spans 14 amino acids. TCR beta CDR3 regions were amplified from RNA transcripts. Scientists carried out first-round RT-PCR using HTBI primers and then a second-round multiplex PCR. One entry per CDR3 protein, called by TCRdb with MiXCR from the multiplex PCR reads. This sample yields approximately 540,000 distinct CDR3 sequences, of which 39% are seen a single time; 4% to 5% belongs to the top ten.

This clonotype was sampled from an adult man with Graves' hyperthyroidism. The specimen sequenced was peripheral blood or thyroid tissue (not recorded which). The chain uses TRBV9 and TRBJ2-5; D possibly corresponds to TRBD2 (5 bases). Here the CDR3 reads CASSVGHGEKTQYF. As DNA, the CDR3 is TGTGCCAGCAGCGTAGGGCACGGGGAGAAGACCCAGTACTTC.